The rows below give T cell receptor beta chains drawn from one sample of a study of blood T cells in healthy people across ages. TCRdb ran MiXCR on the 5' RACE reads and lists one entry per CDR3 protein. Among about 2 million distinct CDR3 sequences listed, around 48% were seen once. Sequencing used blood. The receptors here all came from a woman between 40 and 55 years old in good health. Each CDR3 is given without its conserved first and last residue. A D gene is named only where the DNA matches it firmly.

V gene,J gene,D gene,CDR3 protein
TRBV6-5,TRBJ2-7,TRBD2,AAVGRDYEQY
TRBV18,TRBJ2-5,NA,ASSPRVGEETQY
TRBV2,TRBJ1-1,NA,ASISSLNTEAF
TRBV6-1,TRBJ2-4,TRBD1,ASTQTGKNIQY
TRBV28,TRBJ2-5,TRBD2,ASSPSGTRRRETQY
TRBV3-1,TRBJ2-7,NA,ASSQSGRWAEQY
TRBV5-1,TRBJ2-1,NA,ASSLTANSYNEQF
TRBV28,TRBJ1-6,NA,ASSPPVDSPLH
TRBV29-1,TRBJ2-3,NA,SASSSADTQY
TRBV20-1,TRBJ2-3,NA,SARSGAGTDTQY
TRBV4-3,TRBJ1-2,NA,ASSQDLSTGIINSYT
TRBV15,TRBJ1-1,NA,ATSRDQGGTEAF
TRBV24-1,TRBJ2-7,NA,ATSDSDSYEQY
TRBV21-1,TRBJ2-7,NA,ASSNPLGAVTYEQY
TRBV28,NA,TRBD2,ASTLVGGFSRGEQY
TRBV4-2,TRBJ2-1,TRBD2,ASSLSRSGDSSAETQF
TRBV7-9,TRBJ2-7,NA,ASRERRAYEQY
TRBV29-1,TRBJ2-1,TRBD1,SVDLGRTGGFNEQF
TRBV29-1,TRBJ2-6,TRBD1,SAGTDGANVLT
TRBV7-2,TRBJ2-1,NA,ASSSILVSVGEQF
TRBV7-2,TRBJ1-1,NA,ASSTRPQGSF
TRBV7-2,TRBJ1-4,TRBD1,ASSSTGAQYEKLF
TRBV6-2/TRBV6-3,TRBJ2-1,NA,ASRTGAAVEQF
TRBV5-1,TRBJ2-3,TRBD1,ASSSGTDLTDTQY
TRBV9,TRBJ2-1,TRBD1,ASNGQGNWNEQF
TRBV4-1,TRBJ1-2,TRBD1,ASSQGDSYPYGYT
TRBV21-1,TRBJ2-7,NA,ASSKKGRASSYEQY
TRBV6-2/TRBV6-3,TRBJ2-7,TRBD1,ATGDRDYEQY
TRBV20-1,TRBJ2-5,TRBD2,SAQQTSGETQY
TRBV7-2,TRBJ2-3,TRBD1,ASTGQGSADTQY
TRBV7-8,NA,TRBD1,ASSSGQGRSEQY
TRBV20-1,TRBJ2-3,TRBD2,SASTSGSTDTQY
TRBV9,TRBJ2-1,TRBD1,ASSPWTGGTNEQF
TRBV20-1,NA,NA,SAREGSTYEQY
TRBV7-2,TRBJ1-5,NA,ASKGGGAGSNQPQH
TRBV28,TRBJ2-7,NA,ASSLRRRPKIYEQY
TRBV6-2/TRBV6-3,TRBJ2-7,NA,ASSSAGTGSVEQY
TRBV5-1,TRBJ2-7,TRBD2,ASSPGGLAGNYEQY
TRBV7-2,TRBJ2-3,TRBD2,ASSLGIGRGSTDTQY
TRBV6-2/TRBV6-3,TRBJ2-1,TRBD2,ASSSTSGTSGIGNEQF
TRBV7-8,TRBJ1-5,TRBD1,ASSPAPGQGAIQPQH
TRBV2,TRBJ1-6,NA,ATRQQAPDGPLH
TRBV7-2,TRBJ1-1,NA,ASSPMGHVNGEAF
TRBV7-2,TRBJ1-2,TRBD1,ARGTGAAGGYGYT
TRBV20-1,TRBJ2-3,NA,SAIGQRTDTQY
TRBV27,TRBJ2-1,TRBD1,ASSPSRTGGIYNEQF
TRBV12-3/TRBV12-4,TRBJ2-4,TRBD2,ASSLARGKNIQY
TRBV4-3,TRBJ2-1,TRBD1,ASSQPTWAQGAGEQF
TRBV7-9,TRBJ2-5,TRBD1,ASSCLGTAIRQY
TRBV9,TRBJ2-6,NA,ASSGPRDPRTGANVLT
TRBV4-1,TRBJ2-3,TRBD2,ASSATSGGPTSTDTQY
TRBV7-2,TRBJ2-5,TRBD1,ASSLEGTGRNNEQY